This TCR beta chain was obtained from a study of cytomegalovirus exposure and HLA in healthy donors. Study information: The same platform as the 666 first-cohort repertoires was used for the 90 to 150 validation repertoires, a later analysis reported. Study results and caveats: Rarity held for most TCR sequences, but there were some public TCRs that occurred in many donors.

Between the trimmed V and J ends, which lost 6 bases and 1 base, there was a span of 8 bases. Germline V CDR1 and CDR2: MNHEY, SVGAGI. The CDR3 is made up of 13 amino acids. Measured with immunoSEQ multiplex PCR; TCRdb has only the in-frame clones, and not every one. The table shows over 150,000 clones, with over 85% occurring only once. For this clone: Its antigen is unidentified.

V is TRBV6-5 and J is TRBJ2-3; perhaps TRBD1 as D (6 bases). The sample taken for sequencing was PBMCs. The receptor was derived from a woman aged 18-29 years in good health and CMV-seropositive. CDR3 residues: CASSRGGTDTQYF. CDR3 nucleotides: TGTGCCAGCAGCAGGGGTGGCACAGATACGCAGTATTTT.